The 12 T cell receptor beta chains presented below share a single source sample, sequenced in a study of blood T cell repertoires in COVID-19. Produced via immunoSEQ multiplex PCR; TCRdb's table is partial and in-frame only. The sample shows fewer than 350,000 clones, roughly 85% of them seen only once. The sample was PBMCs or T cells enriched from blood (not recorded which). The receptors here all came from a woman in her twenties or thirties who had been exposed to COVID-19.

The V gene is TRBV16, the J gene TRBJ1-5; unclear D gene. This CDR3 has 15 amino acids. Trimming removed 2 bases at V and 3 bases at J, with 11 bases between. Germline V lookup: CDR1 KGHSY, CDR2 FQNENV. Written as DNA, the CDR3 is TGTGCCAGCAGCCAAATGGTAGTTTTCAATCAGCCCCAGCATTTT. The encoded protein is CASSQMVVFNQPQHF.

CDR3: CASSLVPGAEVNSPLHF. Here the CDR3 DNA reads TGTGCCAGCAGTTTAGTCCCGGGAGCGGAGGTCAATTCACCCCTCCACTTT. The chain recombines TRBV28 with TRBJ1-6; D unresolved. From germline, CDR1 is MDHEN and CDR2 SYDVKM. This CDR3 spans 17 amino acids. V shed 2 bases and J shed 7 bases, with 18 bases lying between them.

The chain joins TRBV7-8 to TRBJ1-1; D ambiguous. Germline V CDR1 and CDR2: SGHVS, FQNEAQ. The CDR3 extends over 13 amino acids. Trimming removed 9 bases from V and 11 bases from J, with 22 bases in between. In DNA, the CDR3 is TGTGCCAGGAAACTCGGCGGAGGGTTTGACGCTTTCTTT. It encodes CARKLGGGFDAFF.

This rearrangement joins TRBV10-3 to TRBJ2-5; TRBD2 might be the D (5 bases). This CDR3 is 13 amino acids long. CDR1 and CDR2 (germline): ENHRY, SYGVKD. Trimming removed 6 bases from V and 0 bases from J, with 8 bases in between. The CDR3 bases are TGTGCCATCAGGGGAGACAACCAAGAGACCCAGTACTTC. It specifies CAIRGDNQETQYF.

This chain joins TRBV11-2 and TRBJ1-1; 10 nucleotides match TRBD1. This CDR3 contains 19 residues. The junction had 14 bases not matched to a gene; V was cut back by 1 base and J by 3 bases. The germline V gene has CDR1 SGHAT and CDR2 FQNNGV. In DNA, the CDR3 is TGTGCCAGCAGCTTAGGTAGGAGACAGGGGGCAATCAAAGACACTGAAGCTTTCTTT. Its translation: CASSLGRRQGAIKDTEAFF.

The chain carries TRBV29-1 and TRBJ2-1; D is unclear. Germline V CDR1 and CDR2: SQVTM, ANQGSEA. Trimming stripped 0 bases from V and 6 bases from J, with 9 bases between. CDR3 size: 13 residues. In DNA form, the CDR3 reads TGCAGCGTTGAAGAGGCTAGATTCAATGAGCAGTTCTTC. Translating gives CSVEEARFNEQFF.

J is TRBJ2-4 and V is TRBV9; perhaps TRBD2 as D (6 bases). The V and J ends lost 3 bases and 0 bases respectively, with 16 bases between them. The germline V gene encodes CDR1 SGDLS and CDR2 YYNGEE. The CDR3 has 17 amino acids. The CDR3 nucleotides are TGTGCCAGCAGCGGCCCCGTAGCGCGGGGAGCCAAAAACATTCAGTACTTC. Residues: CASSGPVARGAKNIQYF.

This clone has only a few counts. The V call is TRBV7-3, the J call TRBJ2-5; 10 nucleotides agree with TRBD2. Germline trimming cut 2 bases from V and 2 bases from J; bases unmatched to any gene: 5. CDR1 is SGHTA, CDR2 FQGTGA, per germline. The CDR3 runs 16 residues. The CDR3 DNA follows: TGTGCCAGCAGCTTAGGCCCAGCGGGAGGGCAAGAGACCCAGTACTTC. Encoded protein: CASSLGPAGGQETQYF.

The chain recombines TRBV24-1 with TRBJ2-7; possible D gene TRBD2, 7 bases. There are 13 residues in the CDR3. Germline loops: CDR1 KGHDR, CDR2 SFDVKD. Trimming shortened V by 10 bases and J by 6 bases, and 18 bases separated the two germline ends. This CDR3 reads CATEGGAYGEQYF. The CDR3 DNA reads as TGTGCCACGGAGGGGGGGGCGTATGGCGAGCAGTACTTC.

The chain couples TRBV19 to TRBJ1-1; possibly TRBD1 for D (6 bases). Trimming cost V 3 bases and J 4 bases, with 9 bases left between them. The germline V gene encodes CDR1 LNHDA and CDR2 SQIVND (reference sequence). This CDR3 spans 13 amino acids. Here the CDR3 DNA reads TGTGCCAGTAGTATCAGGGGCTTCACTGAAGCTTTCTTT. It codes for CASSIRGFTEAFF.

CDR3 loop: CASSLIGVSNQPQHF. The CDR3 DNA follows: TGTGCCAGCAGTTTAATAGGGGTAAGCAATCAGCCCCAGCATTTT. The J gene is TRBJ1-5, the V gene TRBV28; D may be TRBD1 (5 bases). The germline V gene has CDR1 MDHEN and CDR2 SYDVKM. V lost 2 bases and J lost 1, with 9 bases in between. The length of the CDR3 is 15 residues.

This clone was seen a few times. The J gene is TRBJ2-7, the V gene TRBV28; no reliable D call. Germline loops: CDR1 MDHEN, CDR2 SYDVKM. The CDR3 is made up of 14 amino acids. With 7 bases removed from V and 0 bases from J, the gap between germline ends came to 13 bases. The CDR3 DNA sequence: TGTGCCAGCACCTCGTTGTATAACTCCTACGAGCAGTACTTC. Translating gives CASTSLYNSYEQYF.